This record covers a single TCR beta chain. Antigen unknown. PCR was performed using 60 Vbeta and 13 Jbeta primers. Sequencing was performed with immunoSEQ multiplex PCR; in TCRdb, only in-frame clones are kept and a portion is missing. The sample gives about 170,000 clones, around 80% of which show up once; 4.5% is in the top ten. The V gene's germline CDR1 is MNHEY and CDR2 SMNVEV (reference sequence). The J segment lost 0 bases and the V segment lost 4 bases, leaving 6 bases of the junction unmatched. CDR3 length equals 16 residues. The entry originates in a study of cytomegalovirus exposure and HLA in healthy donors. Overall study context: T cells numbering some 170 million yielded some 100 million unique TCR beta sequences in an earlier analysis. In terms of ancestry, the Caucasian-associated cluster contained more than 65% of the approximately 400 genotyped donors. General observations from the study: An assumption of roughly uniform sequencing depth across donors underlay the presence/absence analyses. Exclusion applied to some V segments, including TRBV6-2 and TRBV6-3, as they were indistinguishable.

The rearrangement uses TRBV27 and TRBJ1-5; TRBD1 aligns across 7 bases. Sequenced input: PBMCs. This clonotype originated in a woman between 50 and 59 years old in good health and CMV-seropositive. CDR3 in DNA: TGTGCCAGCAGTTCTACCGACAGGGATAGCAATCAGCCCCAGCATTTT. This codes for CASSSTDRDSNQPQHF.